A selection of T cell receptor beta chains follows, all from one sample in a study of T cell changes during pregnancy in multiple sclerosis. Sequencing was performed with immunoSEQ multiplex PCR; in TCRdb, only in-frame clones are kept and a portion is missing. The sample lists over 90,000 clones, about 90% occurring once. Sequenced material: peripheral blood, taken after pregnancy. Receptor source: a female donor with multiple sclerosis, enrolled in a pregnancy study. CDR3s leave out the opening cysteine and the closing phenylalanine or tryptophan.

j_call | v_call | cdr3_length | cdr3_aa
TRBJ1-5 | TRBV19 | 13 | ASSRGESSNQPQH
TRBJ2-5 | TRBV4-2 | 14 | ASSQGTSGGEETQY
TRBJ2-3 | TRBV7-2 | 16 | ASSAGTSGRAPADTQY
TRBJ2-7 | TRBV2 | 14 | ASFGSDGTGTYEQY
TRBJ2-1 | TRBV4-3 | 14 | ASSQAGGTVYNEQF
TRBJ2-7 | TRBV27 | 12 | ASRAGGGPYEQY
TRBJ2-5 | TRBV18 | 16 | ASSQGLAGGRDQETQY
TRBJ1-1 | TRBV19 | 12 | ASRHRGENTEAF
TRBJ1-5 | TRBV30 | 12 | AWSVGSGNQPQH
TRBJ2-5 | TRBV28 | 11 | ASSRQYQETQY
TRBJ1-1 | TRBV5-1 | 13 | ASSQLQGVNTEAF
TRBJ2-1 | TRBV6-5 | 13 | ASSPWTSRGDEQF
TRBJ2-2 | TRBV9 | 12 | ASSPRVDTGELF
TRBJ2-1 | TRBV5-4 | 11 | AGRSAGYNEQF
TRBJ2-7 | TRBV5-1 | 14 | ASSFGLAEGAYEQY
TRBJ2-1 | TRBV7-8 | 17 | ASSQEGLAGYSSYNEQF
TRBJ2-1 | TRBV29-1 | 14 | SVKKSVAGPYNEQF
TRBJ2-2 | TRBV4-2 | 16 | ASSQDGPSVANTGELF
TRBJ2-3 | TRBV5-1 | 11 | ASSSTGGDTQY
TRBJ2-7 | TRBV7-9 | 13 | ASSQDRVSSYEQY
TRBJ1-6 | TRBV6-5 | 11 | ASRDRDDSPLH
TRBJ2-5 | TRBV6-1 | 12 | ASSELWAGKTQY
TRBJ1-4 | TRBV15 | 11 | ATSSRGGEKLF
TRBJ1-3 | TRBV7-8 | 14 | ASSLGGAPSGNTIY
TRBJ2-5 | TRBV28 | 11 | ASSPGREETQY
TRBJ2-3 | TRBV7-2 | 13 | ASSLRGSDTDTQY
TRBJ2-5 | TRBV9 | 14 | ASSADSSLYQETQY
TRBJ1-3 | TRBV15 | 13 | ATSRDRQSGNTIY
TRBJ2-1 | TRBV11-2 | 13 | ASSYGTGAYNEQF
TRBJ1-6 | TRBV19 | 13 | ASKFGDRGNSPLH
TRBJ2-1 | TRBV7-2 | 13 | ASSMQSGGYNEQF
TRBJ2-2 | TRBV11-3 | 13 | ASSLHSGVSGELF
TRBJ2-3 | TRBV11-2 | 14 | ASSLTAGSGADTQY
TRBJ2-7 | TRBV10-1 | 9 | ATRQGNEQY
TRBJ2-1 | TRBV4-3 | 15 | ASSQAFGGTLKDEQF
TRBJ2-4 | TRBV9 | 13 | ASSREAGARDIQY
TRBJ1-4 | TRBV7-9 | 15 | ASSVGQGLKFFEKLF
TRBJ1-2 | TRBV18 | 14 | ASSSIEGQGSYGYT
TRBJ2-2 | TRBV18 | 13 | ASSPDRGLTGELF
TRBJ2-7 | TRBV29-1 | 12 | SVADRSGAYEQY
TRBJ1-6 | TRBV5-5 | 13 | ASSRTGVVNSPLH
TRBJ1-2 | TRBV10-3 | 14 | AISESQGETNYGYT
TRBJ1-2 | TRBV19 | 13 | ASKVTGPLPYGYT
TRBJ2-7 | TRBV15 | 13 | ATSRAGQGAAEQY
TRBJ1-5 | TRBV6-4 | 11 | ASSEQPNQPQH
TRBJ1-1 | TRBV6-5 | 11 | ASSYSRRTEAF
TRBJ1-1 | TRBV7-6 | 12 | ASSPGTVNTEAF
TRBJ2-7 | TRBV14 | 12 | ASSLGTGAYEQY
TRBJ1-1 | TRBV7-9 | 13 | ASSLAAFSNTEAF
TRBJ2-2 | TRBV29-1 | 10 | SVLTGAGELF
TRBJ2-7 | TRBV15 | 12 | ATSRDGTEFEQY
TRBJ2-1 | TRBV30 | 13 | AWSRLAGPYNEQF
TRBJ2-7 | TRBV9 | 11 | ASGRSGAYEQY
TRBJ1-5 | TRBV7-9 | 13 | ASSPGQGSEQPQH
TRBJ2-2 | TRBV29-1 | 13 | SAVTSGAITGELF
TRBJ1-1 | TRBV10-2 | 12 | ASSEQGPNTEAF
TRBJ1-2 | TRBV28 | 13 | ASSFGRTGNYGYT
TRBJ1-1 | TRBV19 | 13 | ASNYRGVVNTEAF
TRBJ2-7 | TRBV15 | 10 | ATGQGAYEQY
TRBJ1-1 | TRBV6-5 | 13 | ASSYSDRGSTEAF